These 16 T cell receptor beta chains were sequenced from one sample in a study of shared clonotypes between healthy human individuals (TCRdb year 2020). Library prep was done by the immunoSEQ multiplex PCR assay. In TCRdb, the immuneACCESS table is reduced to in-frame sequences with V and J assigned. These tables do not hold every clone; where another copy was compared, an unresolved V gene accounts for under half, and the others remain unexplained. Counted in this sample were approximately 1.5 million clones; approximately 98% of them appeared once. The top ten clonotypes cover approximately 0.44% of the sample. Sequenced sample: naive CD4+ T cells sorted from blood. This sample's cell subset or site label indicates: CD45RA+ positively selected. All receptors derive from a man younger than 40 in good health.

The chain combines TRBV5-1 with TRBJ2-3, with unresolved D. The ends were cut back, 2 bases at V and 4 bases at J, with 11 bases in the middle. The CDR3 is 14 residues long. Germline CDR1 reads SGHRS; CDR2 reads YFSETQ. CDR3 in DNA: TGCGCCAGCAGCTTTGACCTAGGAGCAGATACGCAGTATTTT. It encodes CASSFDLGADTQYF.

The chain is built from TRBV7-6 and TRBJ2-7; D is possibly TRBD2 (6 bases). CDR1 SGHVS and CDR2 FNYEAQ come from the germline V gene. The germline V and J ends were trimmed by 2 bases and 4 bases, with 15 bases remaining between them. The CDR3 consists of 15 residues. As DNA, the CDR3 is TGTGCCAGCAGCTTATACCCCGGGACTGGATACGAGCAGTACTTC. The encoded protein is CASSLYPGTGYEQYF.

V usage is TRBV6-5 and J usage is TRBJ2-1; no clear D. The germline V gene has CDR1 MNHEY and CDR2 SVGAGI. Trimming cost V 6 bases and J 0 bases, with 9 bases left between them. The CDR3 has 14 residues. This CDR3 reads CASRTKSSYNEQFF. CDR3 coding DNA: TGTGCCAGCAGGACGAAGAGCTCCTACAATGAGCAGTTCTTC.

The genes are TRBV4-1 and TRBJ2-3; 11 bases agree with TRBD1. CDR3 length equals 17 residues. Germline assignment: CDR1 MGHRA and CDR2 YSYEKL. V shed 0 bases, J shed 1 base, and the junction held 3 bases outside the gene matches. CDR3: CASSQEDRGLGTDTQYF. CDR3 in DNA: TGCGCCAGCAGCCAAGAGGACAGGGGGCTTGGCACAGATACGCAGTATTTT.

This chain connects TRBV7-9 to TRBJ1-5, with a tentative D call TRBD1 (5 bases). The CDR3 has 13 residues. Trimming shortened V by 0 bases and J by 6 bases, and 6 bases separated the two germline ends. Germline CDR1 SEHNR, CDR2 FQNEAQ (reference sequence). Here the CDR3 reads CASSLAGTQPQHF. The CDR3 DNA reads as TGTGCCAGCAGCTTAGCCGGGACTCAGCCCCAGCATTTT.

The chain couples TRBV2 to TRBJ2-7, with 7 positions matching TRBD1. Looked up from germline, CDR1 is SNHLY and CDR2 is FYNNEI. Trimming removed 4 bases from V and 8 bases from J; junction bases left unmatched: 5. The CDR3 is 12 residues long. As DNA, the CDR3 is TGTGCCAGCAGTGGACAGGGACCCAAGCAGTACTTC. Translating gives CASSGQGPKQYF.

In its sample, this clone was seen once. The rearrangement uses TRBV9 and TRBJ2-5; TRBD2 matches at 8 bases. The CDR3 covers 17 residues. V shed 0 bases, J shed 3 bases, and the junction held 10 bases outside the gene matches. CDR1 SGDLS and CDR2 YYNGEE come from the germline V gene. The DNA of the CDR3 is TGTGCCAGCAGCGTAGGGGGAGCGGGAGCTCCCAAAGAGACCCAGTACTTC. It codes for CASSVGGAGAPKETQYF.

The chain joins TRBV2 to TRBJ1-2; D is ambiguous. The V end lost 7 bases, the J end lost 4 bases, and 7 bases lay between the germline ends. The germline gives CDR1 SNHLY, CDR2 FYNNEI. The CDR3 is 11 residues long. DNA of the CDR3: TGTGCCAGCAAACCGTTCTATGGCTACACCTTC. Translating it yields CASKPFYGYTF.

J is TRBJ2-3 and V is TRBV18, with 10 bases aligning to TRBD1. The germline gives CDR1 KGHSH, CDR2 LQKENI. The CDR3 contains 16 residues. The junction had 12 bases not matched to a gene; V was cut back by 4 bases and J by 8 bases. The CDR3, as DNA: TGTGCCAGCTCACGCTGGGGACAGGGGAACAGCGGTACGCAGTATTTT. The encoded protein is CASSRWGQGNSGTQYF.

Of note for this clone: This sample also contains other DNA sequences that code for the same CDR3. The chain links TRBV7-2 to TRBJ2-7; D unclear. CDR1 is SGHTA, CDR2 FQGNSA, per germline. V dropped 1 base and J dropped 3 bases, with 7 bases sitting between them. The CDR3 spans 13 residues. CDR3 bases: TGTGCCAGCAGCTTAGGGCCAAGCTACGAGCAGTACTTC. Its protein product is CASSLGPSYEQYF. Variable domain in full (rest from reference TRBV7-2 and TRBJ2-7): GAGVSQSPSNKVTEKGKDVELRCDPISGHTALYWYRQSLGQGLEFLIYFQGNSAPDKSGLPSDRFSAERTGGSVSTLTIQRTQQEDSAVYLCASSLGPSYEQYFGPGTRLTVT.

This rearrangement joins TRBV9 to TRBJ2-2; 10 bases line up with TRBD2. This CDR3 region has 16 residues. V dropped 3 bases and J dropped 9; count of bases not matched to a gene: 11. Germline V gene sequence: CDR1 SGDLS, CDR2 YYNGEE. The CDR3 loop reads CASSAVPAGGPRELFF. CDR3 nucleotide sequence: TGTGCCAGCAGCGCGGTCCCAGCGGGAGGGCCACGGGAGCTGTTTTTT.

The chain carries TRBV28 and TRBJ1-5; D unclear. Germline V gives CDR1 MDHEN, CDR2 SYDVKM. The CDR3 totals 16 residues. V lost 7 bases, J lost 0 bases, and 16 bases lay in between. The DNA of the CDR3 is TGTGCCAGCAATCCACCGGGCCTTCGTAGCAATCAGCCCCAGCATTTT. Translating gives CASNPPGLRSNQPQHF.

The chain uses TRBV5-1 and TRBJ2-1; 10 bases match TRBD1. The CDR3 is made up of 15 amino acids. Germline CDR1 reads SGHRS; CDR2 reads YFSETQ. Trimming took 2 bases from V and 6 from J; bases not matched to a gene: 5. DNA for the CDR3: TGCGCCAGCAGCTTCCCGACAGGGGGCGGCAATGAGCAGTTCTTC. This gives the protein CASSFPTGGGNEQFF.

The chain combines TRBV7-2 with TRBJ1-5; 7 positions agree with TRBD1. V lost 2 bases and J lost 2; bases outside the gene matches: 0. Germline V gene data show CDR1 as SGHTA and CDR2 as FQGNSA. This CDR3 has 14 residues. The CDR3 loop reads CASSLTGGNQPQHF. The CDR3 region has the DNA TGTGCCAGCAGCTTAACAGGGGGCAATCAGCCCCAGCATTTT.

CDR3 sequence (DNA): TGTGCCAGCAGCTTCAGACACGGAAGCTACGAGCAGTACTTC. This translates into CASSFRHGSYEQYF. The chain carries TRBV11-2 and TRBJ2-7; D ambiguous. This CDR3 has 14 residues. Germline V gene lookup returns CDR1 SGHAT and CDR2 FQNNGV. The V and J ends lost 3 bases and 3 bases respectively, with 12 bases between them. Full variable domain (outside the CDR3, taken from reference TRBV11-2 and TRBJ2-7): EAGVAQSPRYKIIEKRQSVAFWCNPISGHATLYWYQQILGQGPKLLIQFQNNGVVDDSQLPKDRFSAERLKGVDSTLKIQPAKLEDSAVYLCASSFRHGSYEQYFGPGTRLTVT.

The chain combines TRBV9 with TRBJ2-1; 8 bases line up with TRBD2. Germline CDR1 reads SGDLS; CDR2 reads YYNGEE. V trimming: 4 bases; J trimming: 14 bases; junction bases outside the gene matches: 11. This CDR3 is built from 13 residues. The CDR3 sequence: CASSTDPTSEEFF. Here the CDR3 DNA reads TGTGCCAGCAGCACAGACCCGACTAGCGAAGAGTTCTTC.